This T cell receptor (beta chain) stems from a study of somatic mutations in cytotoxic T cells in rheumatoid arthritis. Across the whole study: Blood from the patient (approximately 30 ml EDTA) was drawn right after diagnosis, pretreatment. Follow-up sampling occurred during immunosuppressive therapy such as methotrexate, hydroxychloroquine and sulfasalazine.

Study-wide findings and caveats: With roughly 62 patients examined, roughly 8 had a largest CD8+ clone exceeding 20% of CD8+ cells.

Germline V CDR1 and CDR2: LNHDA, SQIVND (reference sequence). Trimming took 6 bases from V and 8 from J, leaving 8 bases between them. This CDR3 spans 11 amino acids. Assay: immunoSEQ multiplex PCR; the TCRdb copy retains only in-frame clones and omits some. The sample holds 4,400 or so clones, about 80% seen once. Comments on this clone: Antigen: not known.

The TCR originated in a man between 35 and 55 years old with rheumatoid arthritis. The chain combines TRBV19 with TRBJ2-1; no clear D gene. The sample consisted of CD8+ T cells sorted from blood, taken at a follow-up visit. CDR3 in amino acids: CASSSSHEQFF. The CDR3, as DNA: TGTGCCAGTAGCTCTTCCCATGAGCAGTTCTTC.